This T cell receptor beta chain came from a study of T cell responses to AZD1222 COVID-19 vaccine (dated by TCRdb to the early 2020s). For the study in its entirety: AZD1222 recipients given second doses at about 4 weeks or at about 12 weeks were pooled, since spike-specific TCR depth and breadth were not found to differ between the two schedules. A total of under 250 trial participants underwent TCR sequencing, of whom under 220 had received two doses of AZD1222 and some 25 had received two doses of the MenACWY control vaccine. Trial participants were enrolled into age subgroups of 18-55, 56-69 and 70-plus years, which contained about 150, 28 and 57 TCR-sequenced participants, respectively.

The CDR3 regions of human TCRbeta chains were subjected to immunosequencing. The authors processed their data as follows. Repertoire TCRs were checked for matches against a reference library of SARS-CoV-2-specific TCRs that had been generated using the MIRA antigen-specificity platform. Breadth was defined as the fraction of unique TCRs that were SARS-CoV-2-associated. Depth was defined as the fraction of total T cells that were SARS-CoV-2-associated. Using the MIRA data, each spike-specific TCR was assigned both to the spike region to which the TCR was reactive and to a CD4 or CD8 class. Log10-transformed breadth and depth values were compared by one-way ANOVA with Sidak's multiple comparisons tests. Here the immuneACCESS table is served through TCRdb, limited to in-frame sequences with V and J called. Missing clones are a known gap in these copies; in checked studies unresolved V genes cover under half, and the rest lacks a known reason. V and J calls and clone size come straight from that table; D and trimming were deduced from the DNA. The sample contains about 200,000 clones, around 90% of them found a single time. 7.7% of the sample is taken by the ten largest.

Of note for this clone: Which antigen it targets is not known. The record has no base qualities; no much larger clone is one base away.

What this sample's time point label stands for: baseline before first vaccination. The vaccinee samples were drawn from two UK trials, COV001 and COV002, one of which was a single-blind randomized controlled phase 2/3 trial testing AZD1222 (ChAdOx1 nCoV-19) in healthy adults. For TCRbeta chain sequencing, PBMC samples from trial participants were taken at day 0 and at day 28 after the second dose. The CDR3 runs 15 amino acids, cysteine and phenylalanine included. This entry keeps only the CDR3 DNA: 45 bases, framed from base 1. Based on the germline V gene (reference sequence), the CDR1 and CDR2 sequences are LGHDT and YNNKEL. Cut back by 4 bases and 1 base, the V and J ends lie 11 bases apart. The study at large found these results: Reportedly, close to half of the unique spike-specific TCRs recognized epitopes lying outside the regions that are mutated in the B.1.351 and B.1.1.7 variants. In the small 56-69-year group, the increase in depth fell short of significance, most likely because of low power. Participants were mostly white British, with more females than males. The authors suggested clonal diversity may have been underestimated. Spike-specific TCR breadth and depth rose significantly after two AZD1222 doses compared with day 0 and with MenACWY recipients. The whole spike protein was spanned by vaccine-associated CD4 TCRs, and dominant responses were seen in regions 160-218 and 743-854. No day 14 peak-response samples were available, so repertoires were characterized only after the peak T cell response. Conclusions about previously exposed vaccinees were limited because only six AZD1222 recipients were SARS-CoV-2 seropositive at baseline.

This TCR derives from an adult in good health. The sequence is built from TRBV3-1 (or the pseudogene TRBV3-2) and TRBJ1-5; the D gene is perhaps TRBD1, from 6 matching bases. Sequencing was performed on peripheral blood, taken on day 0 of AZD1222 vaccination. In nucleotide form, the sequence is TGTGCCAGCAGCCGAAGGGGGGAAAGCAATCAGCCCCAGCATTTT. It codes for CASSRRGESNQPQHF.